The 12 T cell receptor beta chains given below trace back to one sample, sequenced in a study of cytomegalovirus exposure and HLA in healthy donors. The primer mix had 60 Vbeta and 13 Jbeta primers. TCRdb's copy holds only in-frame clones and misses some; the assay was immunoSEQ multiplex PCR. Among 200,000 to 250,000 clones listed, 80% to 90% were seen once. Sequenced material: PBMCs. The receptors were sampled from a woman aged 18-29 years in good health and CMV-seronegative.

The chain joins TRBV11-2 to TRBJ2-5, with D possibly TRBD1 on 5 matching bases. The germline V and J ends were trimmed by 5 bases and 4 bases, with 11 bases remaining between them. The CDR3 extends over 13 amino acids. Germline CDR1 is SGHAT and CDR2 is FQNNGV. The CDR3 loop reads CASSPGQGETQYF. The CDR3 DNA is TGTGCCAGCAGCCCTGGGCAGGGAGAGACCCAGTACTTC. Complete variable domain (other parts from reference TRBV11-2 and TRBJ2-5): EAGVAQSPRYKIIEKRQSVAFWCNPISGHATLYWYQQILGQGPKLLIQFQNNGVVDDSQLPKDRFSAERLKGVDSTLKIQPAKLEDSAVYLCASSPGQGETQYFGPGTRLLVL.

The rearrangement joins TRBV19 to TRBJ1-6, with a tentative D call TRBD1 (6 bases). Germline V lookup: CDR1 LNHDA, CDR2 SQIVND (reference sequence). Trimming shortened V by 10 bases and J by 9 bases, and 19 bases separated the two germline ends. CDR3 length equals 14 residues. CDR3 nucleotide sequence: TGTGCCACCTCCCCCGACAGGTCCCCTTCACCCCTCCACTTT. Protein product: CATSPDRSPSPLHF.

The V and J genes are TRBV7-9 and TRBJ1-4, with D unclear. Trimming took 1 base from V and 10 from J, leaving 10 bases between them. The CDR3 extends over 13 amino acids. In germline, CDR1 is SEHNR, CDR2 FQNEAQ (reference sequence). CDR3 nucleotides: TGTGCCAGCAGCTTAGTTTACGAGGCAAAACTGTTTTTT. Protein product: CASSLVYEAKLFF. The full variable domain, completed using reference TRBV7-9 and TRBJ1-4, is DTGVSQNPRHKITKRGQNVTFRCDPISEHNRLYWYRQTLGQGPEFLTYFQNEAQLEKSRLLSDRFSAERPKGSFSTLEIQRTEQGDSAMYLCASSLVYEAKLFFGSGTQLSVL.

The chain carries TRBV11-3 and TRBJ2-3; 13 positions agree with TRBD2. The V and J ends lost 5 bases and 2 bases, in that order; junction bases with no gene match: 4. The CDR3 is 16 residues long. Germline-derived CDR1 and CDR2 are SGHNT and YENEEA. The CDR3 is CASSPGLAGNTDTQYF. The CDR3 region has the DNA TGTGCCAGCAGCCCGGGACTAGCGGGAAACACAGATACGCAGTATTTT.

The CDR3 spells CASNSGGRTLYNEQFF. The CDR3, as DNA: TGTGCCAGCAATTCAGGGGGCCGCACTTTGTACAATGAGCAGTTCTTC. V is TRBV14 and J is TRBJ2-1, with TRBD1 matching 8 bases. The CDR3 extends over 16 amino acids. The ends lost 7 bases at V and 4 bases at J; junction bases unmatched: 12. CDR1 is SGHDN, CDR2 FVKESK, per germline. The full variable domain, in which reference TRBV14 and TRBJ2-1 provide the parts outside the CDR3, is EAGVTQFPSHSVIEKGQTVTLRCDPISGHDNLYWYRRVMGKEIKFLLHFVKESKQDESGMPNNRFLAERTGGTYSTLKVQPAELEDSGVYFCASNSGGRTLYNEQFFGPGTRLTVL.

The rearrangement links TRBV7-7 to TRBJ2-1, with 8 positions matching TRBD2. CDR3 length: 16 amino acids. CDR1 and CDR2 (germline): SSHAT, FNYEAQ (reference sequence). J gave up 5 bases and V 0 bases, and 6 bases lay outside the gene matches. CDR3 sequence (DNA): TGTGCCAGCAGCTTAGCGTTTGCGGGGGGTGACAATGAGCAGTTCTTC. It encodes CASSLAFAGGDNEQFF. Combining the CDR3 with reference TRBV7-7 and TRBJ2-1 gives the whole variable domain GAGVSQSPRYKVTKRGQDVTLRCDPISSHATLYWYQQALGQGPEFLTYFNYEAQPDKSGLPSDRFSAERPEGSISTLTIQRTEQRDSAMYRCASSLAFAGGDNEQFFGPGTRLTVL.

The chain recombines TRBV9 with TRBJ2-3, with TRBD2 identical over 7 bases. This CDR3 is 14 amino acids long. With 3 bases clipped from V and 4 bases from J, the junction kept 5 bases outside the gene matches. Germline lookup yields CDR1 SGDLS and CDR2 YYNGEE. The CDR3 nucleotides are TGTGCCAGCAGCGAGAGGGACTACCCAGATACGCAGTATTTT. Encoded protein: CASSERDYPDTQYF. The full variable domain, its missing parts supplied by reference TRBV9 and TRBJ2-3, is DSGVTQTPKHLITATGQRVTLRCSPRSGDLSVYWYQQSLDQGLQFLIQYYNGEERAKGNILERFSAQQFPDLHSELNLSSLELGDSALYFCASSERDYPDTQYFGPGTRLTVL.

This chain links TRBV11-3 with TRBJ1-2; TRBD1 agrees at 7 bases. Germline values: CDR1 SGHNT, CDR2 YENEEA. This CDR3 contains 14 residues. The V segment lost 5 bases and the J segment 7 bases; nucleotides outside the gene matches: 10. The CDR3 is CASSPDRWSSGYTF. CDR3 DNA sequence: TGTGCCAGCAGCCCGGACAGGTGGTCGTCTGGCTACACCTTC.

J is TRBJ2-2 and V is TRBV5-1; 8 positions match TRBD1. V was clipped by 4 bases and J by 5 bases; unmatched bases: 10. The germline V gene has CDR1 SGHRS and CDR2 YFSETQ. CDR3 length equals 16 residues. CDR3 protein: CASSVPGQGRTGELFF. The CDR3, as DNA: TGCGCCAGCAGCGTCCCAGGACAGGGAAGGACCGGGGAGCTGTTTTTT. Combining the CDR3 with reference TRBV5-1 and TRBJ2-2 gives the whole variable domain KAGVTQTPRYLIKTRGQQVTLSCSPISGHRSVSWYQQTPGQGLQFLFEYFSETQRNKGNFPGRFSGRQFSNSRSEMNVSTLELGDSALYLCASSVPGQGRTGELFFGEGSRLTVL.

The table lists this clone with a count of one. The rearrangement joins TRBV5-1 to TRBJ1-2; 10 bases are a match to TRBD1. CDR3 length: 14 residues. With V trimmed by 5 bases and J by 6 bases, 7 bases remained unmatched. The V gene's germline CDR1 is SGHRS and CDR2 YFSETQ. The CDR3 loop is CASRAPDRGNGYTF. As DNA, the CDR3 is TGCGCCAGCAGGGCCCCGGACAGGGGGAATGGCTACACCTTC.

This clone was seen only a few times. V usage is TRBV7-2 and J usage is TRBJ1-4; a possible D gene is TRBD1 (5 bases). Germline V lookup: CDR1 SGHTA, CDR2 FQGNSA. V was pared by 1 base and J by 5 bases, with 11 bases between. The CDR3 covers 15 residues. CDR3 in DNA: TGTGCCAGCAGCTTAGGACAGTGGAGAAATGAAAAACTGTTTTTT. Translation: CASSLGQWRNEKLFF.

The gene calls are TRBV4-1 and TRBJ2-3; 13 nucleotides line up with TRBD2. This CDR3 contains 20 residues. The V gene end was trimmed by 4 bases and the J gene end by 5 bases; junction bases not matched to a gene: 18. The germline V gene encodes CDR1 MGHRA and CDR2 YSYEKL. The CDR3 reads CASSPRGLAGNRLHGDTQYF. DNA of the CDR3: TGCGCCAGCAGCCCTCGGGGACTAGCGGGGAATCGCCTCCACGGAGATACGCAGTATTTT.